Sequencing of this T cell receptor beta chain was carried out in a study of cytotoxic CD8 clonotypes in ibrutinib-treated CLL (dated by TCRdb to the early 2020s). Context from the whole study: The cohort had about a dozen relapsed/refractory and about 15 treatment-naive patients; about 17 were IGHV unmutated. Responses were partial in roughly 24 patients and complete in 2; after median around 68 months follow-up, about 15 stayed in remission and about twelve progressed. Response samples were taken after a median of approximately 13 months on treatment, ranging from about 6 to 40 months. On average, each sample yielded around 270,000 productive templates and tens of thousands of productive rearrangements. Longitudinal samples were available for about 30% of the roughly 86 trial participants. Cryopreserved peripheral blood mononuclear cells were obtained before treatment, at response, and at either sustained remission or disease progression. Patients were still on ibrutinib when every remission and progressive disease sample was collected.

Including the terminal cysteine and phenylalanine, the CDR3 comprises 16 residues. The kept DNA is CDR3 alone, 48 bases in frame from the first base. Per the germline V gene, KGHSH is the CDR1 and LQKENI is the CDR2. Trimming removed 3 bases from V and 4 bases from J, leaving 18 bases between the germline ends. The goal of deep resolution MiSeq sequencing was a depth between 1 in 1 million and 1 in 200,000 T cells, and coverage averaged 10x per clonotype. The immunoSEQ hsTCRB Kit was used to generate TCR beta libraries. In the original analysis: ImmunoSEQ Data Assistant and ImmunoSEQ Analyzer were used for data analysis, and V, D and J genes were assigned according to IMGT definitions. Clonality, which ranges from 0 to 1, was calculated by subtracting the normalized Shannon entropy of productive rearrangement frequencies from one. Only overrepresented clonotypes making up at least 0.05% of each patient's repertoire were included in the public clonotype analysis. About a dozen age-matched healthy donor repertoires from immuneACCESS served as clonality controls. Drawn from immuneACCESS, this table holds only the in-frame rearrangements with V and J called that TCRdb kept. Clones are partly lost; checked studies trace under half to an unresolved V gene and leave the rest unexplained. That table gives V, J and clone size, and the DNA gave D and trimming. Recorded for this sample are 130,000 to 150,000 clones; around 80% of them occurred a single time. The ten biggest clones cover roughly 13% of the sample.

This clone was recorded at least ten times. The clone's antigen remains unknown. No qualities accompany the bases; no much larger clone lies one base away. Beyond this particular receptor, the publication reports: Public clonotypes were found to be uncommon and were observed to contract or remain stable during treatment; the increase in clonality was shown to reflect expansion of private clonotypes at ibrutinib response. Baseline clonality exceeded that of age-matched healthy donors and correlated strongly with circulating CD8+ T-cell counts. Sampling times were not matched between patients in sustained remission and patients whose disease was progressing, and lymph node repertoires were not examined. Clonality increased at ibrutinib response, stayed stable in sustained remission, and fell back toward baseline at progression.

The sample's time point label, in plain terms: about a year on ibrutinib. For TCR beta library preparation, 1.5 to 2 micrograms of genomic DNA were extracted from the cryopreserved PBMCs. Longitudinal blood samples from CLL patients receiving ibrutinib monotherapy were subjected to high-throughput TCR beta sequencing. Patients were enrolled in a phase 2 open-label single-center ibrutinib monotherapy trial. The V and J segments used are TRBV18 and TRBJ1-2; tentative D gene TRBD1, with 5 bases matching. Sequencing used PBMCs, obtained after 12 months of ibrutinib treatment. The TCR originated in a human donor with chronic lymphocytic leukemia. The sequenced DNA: TGTGCCAGCTCACCTGGGTCAGGGAAAGATGGCTATGGCTACACCTTC. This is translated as CASSPGSGKDGYGYTF.